The clone carrying this TCR beta chain appeared once. Its antigen remains unidentified. PCR involved 60 Vbeta and 13 Jbeta primers. Clones were read by immunoSEQ multiplex PCR, and TCRdb kept only the in-frame ones, dropping some. The sample includes 100,000 or so clones, 65% to 85% of them seen just once. The V segment lost 4 bases and the J segment 6 bases; nucleotides outside the gene matches: 6. This CDR3 region has 15 residues. Germline CDR1 LNHDA, CDR2 SQIVND (reference sequence). This specimen belongs to a study of cytomegalovirus exposure and HLA in healthy donors. General study results and limits: Analyses of presence and absence presupposed an approximately uniform sequencing depth across donors. The likely explanation for a cluster of highly shared sequence variants was sequencing artifact. In a later analysis, specific HLA alleles were associated with approximately 17,000 TCR beta sequences at a 0.05 false discovery rate.

The chain recombines TRBV19 with TRBJ2-1, with 10 bases matching TRBD1. The sequenced material came from PBMCs. The sequence derives from a male donor in good health and CMV-seronegative. The CDR3 DNA follows: TGTGCCAGTAGTAGCGGGACAGGGGTAGTCAATGAGCAGTTCTTC. This gives the protein CASSSGTGVVNEQFF. The full variable domain, in which reference TRBV19 and TRBJ2-1 provide the parts outside the CDR3, is DGGITQSPKYLFRKEGQNVTLSCEQNLNHDAMYWYRQDPGQGLRLIYYSQIVNDFQKGDIAEGYSVSREKKESFPLTVTSAQKNPTAFYLCASSSGTGVVNEQFFGPGTRLTVL.